The clone carrying this T cell receptor (beta chain) was detected once. What it recognizes is unknown. With a J-beta primer mix and a sample-barcoded 5' primer, a second PCR ran roughly 6 to 11 cycles. TCRdb re-analysed the 5' RACE reads in MiXCR, keeping a single row per CDR3 protein. The sample consists of approximately 900,000 distinct CDR3 sequences, about 28% of them appearing once. This sample was taken from a study of blood T cells in healthy people across ages. CDR3 length equals 17 residues. V dropped 7 bases and J dropped 2; count of bases not matched to a gene: 14. CDR1 is LNHNV and CDR2 is YYDKDF in the germline V gene (reference sequence). Study conclusions and caveats: Diversity was estimated from one million T cells, and these estimates were considered underestimates.

The same sample was also studied in work on T cells of mothers and their children.

Sequencing was done on a sample of blood. The rearrangement uses TRBV15 and TRBJ1-2; TRBD1 agrees at 9 bases. The receptor's source is a woman aged 40 to 55 in good health. CDR3: CATNYRWGQGRNYGYTF. CDR3 DNA: TGTGCCACCAACTACCGATGGGGACAGGGACGAAACTATGGCTACACCTTC. Drawing the rest from reference TRBV15 and TRBJ1-2, the complete variable domain is DAMVIQNPRYQVTQFGKPVTLSCSQTLNHNVMYWYQQKSSQAPKLLFHYYDKDFNNEADTPDNFQSRRPNTSFCFLDIRSPGLGDTAMYLCATNYRWGQGRNYGYTFGSGTRLTVV.